The clone carrying this T cell receptor (beta chain) occurred a few times. Its target is unknown. The data stem from a study of identical twins. Study-wide results and limits: Out-of-frame TCR alpha sharing observed in monozygotic twins exceeded model estimates. Out-of-frame alpha sequences shared by twins showed excess low generation probability. Partial confounding of zero-insertion analyses by invariant MAIT and iNKT cells was possible. Cord blood beta clonotypes present at high abundance carried fewer insertions; no such pattern appeared in memory repertoires.

Each CDR3 protein is one row after TCRdb ran MiXCR on the 5' RACE reads. The sample consists of some 630,000 distinct CDR3 sequences, around 7.4% of them appearing once. This sample was also put to use in a study of yellow fever vaccine responses in identical twins.

Sequenced material: PBMCs. This receptor was taken from a woman under 30 in good health.

CDR3 nucleotide sequence: TGTGCCAGCAGCTTCCGGGACCGGATGGGAAACATTCAGTACTTC. It translates to CASSFRDRMGNIQYF. This chain links TRBV11-2 with TRBJ2-4, with D perhaps given as TRBD1 or TRBD2 (5 bases each). Germline V lookup: CDR1 SGHAT, CDR2 FQNNGV. This CDR3 region has 15 residues. V was clipped by 3 bases and J by 6 bases, with 15 bases between them. Based on the CDR3 plus reference TRBV11-2 and TRBJ2-4, the full variable domain is EAGVAQSPRYKIIEKRQSVAFWCNPISGHATLYWYQQILGQGPKLLIQFQNNGVVDDSQLPKDRFSAERLKGVDSTLKIQPAKLEDSAVYLCASSFRDRMGNIQYFGAGTRLSVL.